This TCR beta chain derives from a study of response to subunit inactivated influenza vaccine. TCRdb independently ran MiXCR on the RT-PCR reads; one entry per CDR3 protein. Of over 650,000 distinct CDR3 sequences detected, roughly 18% appear once; the ten largest clones hold 11%. Findings and caveats of the study: Authors suggested each seasonal influenza vaccination recruits few new T cells.

The J segment lost 7 bases and the V segment lost 3 bases, leaving 8 bases of the junction unmatched. This CDR3 spans 15 amino acids. On this clonotype itself: What it recognizes is unknown.

The genes are TRBV12-3 or TRBV12-4 and TRBJ1-4; 7 positions agree with TRBD1. This sequence was found in a man aged 45-65 years who received an inactivated influenza vaccine. The sample in question was PBMCs from blood, obtained more than 4 days after vaccination. CDR3 protein: CASSFRQGSGEKLFF. The DNA for the CDR3 is TGTGCCAGCAGTTTCCGACAGGGTTCGGGTGAAAAACTGTTTTTT.